One sample yielded the 11 T cell receptor beta chains listed below, sequenced in a study of cytomegalovirus exposure and HLA in healthy donors. The PCR ran on 60 Vbeta and 13 Jbeta primers. Some clones are missing from TCRdb's copy, which holds only in-frame ones; the method was immunoSEQ multiplex PCR. The table lists about 190,000 clones, 80% to 90% of them singletons. The sequenced material came from PBMCs. The receptor source for this set is a male donor in good health and CMV-seronegative.

This sequence joins TRBV29-1 and TRBJ2-7; TRBD1 matches at 7 bases. Germline V gene data show CDR1 as SQVTM and CDR2 as ANQGSEA. Losses at the gene ends were 5 bases for V and 2 bases for J; bases not matched to a gene: 3. The CDR3 is made up of 12 amino acids. The chain's CDR3 is CSVLQGTYEQYF. The DNA for the CDR3 is TGCAGCGTTCTACAGGGGACCTACGAGCAGTACTTC.

The table lists this clone with a count of one. The chain uses TRBV4-3 and TRBJ2-5, with TRBD1 matching 7 bases. Germline assignment: CDR1 LGHNA and CDR2 YSLEER. The CDR3 contains 15 residues. Trimming took 4 bases from V and 5 from J; bases not matched to a gene: 10. The CDR3: CASSPETGCGETQYF. CDR3 bases: TGCGCCAGCAGCCCCGAGACAGGGTGCGGGGAGACCCAGTACTTC.

This chain connects TRBV7-8 to TRBJ2-5; maybe TRBD2 (5 bases). This CDR3 region has 19 residues. The germline V gene encodes CDR1 SGHVS and CDR2 FQNEAQ. The germline V and J ends were trimmed by 5 bases and 5 bases, with 30 bases remaining between them. Written as DNA, the CDR3 is TGTGCCAGCAGCCCCAGAACCCGGGGAATCCCTACCCCGGGTGAGACCCAGTACTTC. Translating gives CASSPRTRGIPTPGETQYF.

The rearrangement uses TRBV28 and TRBJ2-7, with D unresolved. The V end was cut by 3 bases, the J end by 6 bases, with 9 bases between. Looked up from germline, CDR1 is MDHEN and CDR2 is SYDVKM. The CDR3 totals 12 residues. CDR3 sequence: CASSFNPSEQYF. CDR3 DNA: TGTGCCAGCAGTTTTAATCCGTCCGAGCAGTACTTC.

The sample holds one count of this clone. This chain connects TRBV9 to TRBJ2-2, with a weak D call TRBD2 (6 bases). CDR1 and CDR2 (germline): SGDLS, YYNGEE. V was clipped by 0 bases and J by 1 base, with 7 bases between them. The CDR3 loop spans 15 amino acids. Here the CDR3 reads CASSVVGGNTGELFF. DNA of the CDR3: TGTGCCAGCAGCGTAGTGGGGGGGAACACCGGGGAGCTGTTTTTT. The variable domain in full, with the rest retrieved from reference TRBV9 and TRBJ2-2, is DSGVTQTPKHLITATGQRVTLRCSPRSGDLSVYWYQQSLDQGLQFLIQYYNGEERAKGNILERFSAQQFPDLHSELNLSSLELGDSALYFCASSVVGGNTGELFFGEGSRLTVL.

The J gene is TRBJ1-4, the V gene TRBV2; 8 bases align to TRBD1. The CDR3 is made up of 14 amino acids. CDR1 is SNHLY, CDR2 FYNNEI, per germline. After removal of 3 bases from V and 8 bases from J, the junction contained 5 bases not matched to a gene. The CDR3 DNA reads TGTGCCAGCAGTGAGGCAGGGGGCGGCGAAAAACTGTTTTTT. Protein sequence: CASSEAGGGEKLFF.

This chain connects TRBV25-1 to TRBJ2-5; 7 bases line up with TRBD1. Germline CDR1 and CDR2: MGHDK and SYGVNS. This CDR3 spans 14 amino acids. V was pared by 5 bases and J by 1 base, with 4 bases of the junction left unmatched. In DNA form, the CDR3 reads TGTGCCAGCAGTCGACCAGGGGGCCAAGAGACCCAGTACTTC. It encodes CASSRPGGQETQYF.

On this clone: Its ends do not fully match the called genes, so a read error is possible. The rearrangement uses TRBV7-2 and TRBJ2-5, with D perhaps matching TRBD1 or TRBD2 (9 bases each). Germline-derived CDR1 and CDR2 are SGHTA and FQGNSA. The CDR3 has 15 amino acids. DNA of the CDR3: TGTGCCAGCAGCTCGACGCGGGACAGGGTGGCGGGAGGGCACTTC. This codes for CASSSTRDRVAGGHF.

This clone has a single count. V and J are TRBV28 and TRBJ1-1; 7 bases are a match to TRBD1. Trimming removed 6 bases from V and 1 base from J; junction bases left unmatched: 5. Germline V CDR1 and CDR2: MDHEN, SYDVKM. The CDR3 covers 14 residues. The CDR3 DNA sequence: TGTGCCAGCAGGTACAGGGGCCGGAACACTGAAGCTTTCTTT. Its translation is CASRYRGRNTEAFF.

The chain employs TRBV6-5 and TRBJ1-1, with D possibly matching TRBD1 (6 bases). This CDR3 spans 15 amino acids. In germline, CDR1 is MNHEY, CDR2 SVGAGI. Trimming shortened V by 1 base and J by 3 bases, and 12 bases separated the two germline ends. This chain's CDR3 is CASSYWDMEDTEAFF. The DNA for the CDR3 is TGTGCCAGCAGTTACTGGGACATGGAGGACACTGAAGCTTTCTTT.

V usage is TRBV5-1 and J usage is TRBJ2-3; 7 positions match TRBD1. CDR1 and CDR2 (germline): SGHRS, YFSETQ. With V trimmed by 4 bases and J by 0 bases, 11 bases remained unmatched. CDR3 length equals 17 residues. The CDR3 is CASSQQNRGASTDTQYF. In DNA form, the CDR3 reads TGCGCCAGCAGCCAACAGAACAGGGGAGCGAGCACAGATACGCAGTATTTT.